This T cell receptor (beta chain) was recovered during a study of identical twins (dated by TCRdb to 2015 to 2016). Some background on the complete study: The study deep-sequenced TCR alpha and beta repertoires from monozygotic twins, unrelated adults of various ages and cord blood to test whether fetal clonotypes persist. To rule out contamination, replicate twin experiments were performed at different times with different library preparation protocols. Broad study findings and their caveats: Because the same donors could not be followed over many years, the conclusions relied on cross-sectional statistical analysis. In beta out-of-frame sequences, excess twin sharing was weaker, because having fewer shared sequences lowered the signal-to-noise ratio. Recombination models systematically underestimated out-of-frame TCR alpha sharing in monozygotic twins but agreed with sharing between unrelated individuals. Invariant T cells such as MAIT and iNKT could partly confound zero-insertion analyses, though diverse VJ usage argued against this for most clonotypes. Compared with coincidental sharing between unrelated individuals, out-of-frame TCR alpha sequences shared between twins showed an excess of sequences with low generation probability. Fewer insertions were carried by abundant cord blood beta clonotypes; a weaker similar trend was observed in young adult naive repertoires, while no such trend was observed in memory repertoires.

From cysteine to phenylalanine, the CDR3 is 16 amino acids long. Only the CDR3 part of the read is kept: 48 bases, read in frame from the first base. The V end loses 4 bases and the J end loses 3 bases, and a stretch of 16 bases separates them. According to the germline V gene, CDR1 reads SGHTA and CDR2 reads FQGNSA. Only healthy Caucasian donors were included. Three pairs of female monozygotic twins, all aged roughly 18 to 29 years, were included in the twin cohort. Positive isolation kits from Invitrogen were used to isolate CD4+ and CD8+ T cell populations. The library was produced with 5' RACE. Sequencing took place on an Illumina HiSeq 2000. A universal primer binding site was introduced by template switching, and a unique molecular identifier was present in the final cDNA, enabling accurate counting of TCR cDNA molecules. Specific primers in the conserved constant-segment region were used to synthesize first-strand cDNA for the TCR alpha and beta chains. To control for contamination, every cDNA library was double barcoded, receiving both a SMART-Mk sample barcode and Illumina barcodes. Two successive PCR steps introduced TruSeq adapter sequences along with Illumina sample barcodes. TCR alpha and beta cDNA libraries were sequenced on the Illumina HiSeq platform with custom primers. From the authors' description of their analysis: Unique molecular identifiers were extracted from raw reads with MiGEC, and CDR3 positions were determined with MiXCR. Recombination models were inferred per individual with the repgenHMM and IGoR tools using an EM algorithm. The tcR package in R was used for shared clonotype analysis, with sharing normalized by the product of cloneset sizes. Out-of-frame nonproductive sequences were analyzed to study raw recombination free of thymic and clonal selection effects. TCRdb handled the public reads itself, with Q25 trimming in fastp and clone calling in MiXCR, and kept productive beta chains. One record per CDR3 amino acid sequence lists the most common genes and DNA. These V and J calls derive from TCRdb rather than the authors' analysis. This sample holds approximately 260,000 distinct CDR3 sequences; around 8.8% were observed only once. Less than 4% of the sample goes to the ten largest clones.

On this clonotype: The specificity of this receptor is unknown. There are no base qualities to consult, and no much larger clone falls within one base.

The sample was also linked to a second study, of yellow fever vaccine responses in identical twins. As noted in the second study: According to the authors, the vaccine-induced T cell response in identical twins seemed to be partly convergent and partly specific to each individual. The study precisely tracked vaccine-responding T cell clones in identical twins.

This receptor was obtained from a woman in her late teens or twenties in good health. Sequencing was carried out using CD8+ T cells sorted from blood. The chain employs TRBV7-2 and TRBJ1-3, with no D gene named confidently. The bases read TGTGCCAGCAGCTCAGTGAAGGGTGTCTTTGGAAACACCATATATTTT. This encodes CASSSVKGVFGNTIYF.